This T cell receptor (beta chain) was sequenced for a study of CXCR3-negative and CXCR3-positive naive CD8 T cells. Findings of the study overall: Naive CXCR3-positive cells had TRB CDR3s more hydrophobic than those of CXCR3-negative naive cells. Diversity proved comparably high across both naive subsets and much lower in memory CD8+ cells. Naive subsets did not differ in surface CD5, and TRB CDR3 properties served to infer TCR strength.

Libraries of TRB cDNA were made by 5' RACE and carried UMIs. TCRdb re-called the 5' RACE reads; every CDR3 protein appears as one record, without DNA. Here the sample table reports about 150,000 distinct CDR3 sequences. Naivety in CD8+ T cells corresponded to a CD45RO-CCR7+CD27+CD95- phenotype. On this clonotype itself: No antigen is known for it.

The germline V gene has CDR1 LNHDA and CDR2 SQIVND (reference sequence). This CDR3 is 14 amino acids long. Sequenced input: naive CXCR3+ CD8+ T cells from blood. Subset indicated: CD45RO-CCR7+CD27+CD95- naive CD8+ T cells expressing CXCR3 (TNR3+). This sequence was found in a human donor in good health. Some clones in this sample may be carry-over from other donors' samples. V gene TRBV19 combines with J gene TRBJ1-6. CDR3 in amino acids: CASSITGSNSPLHF.